Described below is a single T cell receptor beta chain sequence and its context. Measured with immunoSEQ multiplex PCR; TCRdb has only the in-frame clones, and not every one. The sample lists over 80,000 clones, approximately 89% occurring once. The data were obtained in a study of blood T cell repertoires in COVID-19. Study details: T cells, B-cell-depleted T cells, or PBMCs supplied cDNA or gDNA.

The CDR3 is 15 residues long. Per germline, CDR1 SGHTA and CDR2 FQGNSA. Trimming cost V 1 base and J 5 bases, with 11 bases left between them. The sample was peripheral blood. This TCR came from a human donor in a cohort sampled during active COVID-19. V usage is TRBV7-2 and J usage is TRBJ2-2; tentatively, D is TRBD1 (6 bases). The CDR3 sequence is CASSLVTGITGELFF. The CDR3 DNA reads as TGTGCCAGCAGCTTAGTAACAGGGATAACCGGGGAGCTGTTTTTT.